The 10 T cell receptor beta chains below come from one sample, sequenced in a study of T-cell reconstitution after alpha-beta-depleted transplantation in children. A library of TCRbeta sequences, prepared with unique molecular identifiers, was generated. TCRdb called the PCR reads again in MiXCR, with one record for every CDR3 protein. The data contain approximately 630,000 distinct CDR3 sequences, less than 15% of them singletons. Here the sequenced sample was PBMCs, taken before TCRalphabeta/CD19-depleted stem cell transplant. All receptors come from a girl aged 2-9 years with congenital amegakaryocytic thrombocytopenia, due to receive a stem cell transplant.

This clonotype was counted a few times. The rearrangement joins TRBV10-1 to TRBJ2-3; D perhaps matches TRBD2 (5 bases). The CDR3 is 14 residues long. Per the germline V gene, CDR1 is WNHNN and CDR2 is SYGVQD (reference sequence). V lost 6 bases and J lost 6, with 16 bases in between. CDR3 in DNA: TGCGCCAGCAGCGAAGGGAGAACCTCGGATACGCAGTATTTT. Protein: CASSEGRTSDTQYF.

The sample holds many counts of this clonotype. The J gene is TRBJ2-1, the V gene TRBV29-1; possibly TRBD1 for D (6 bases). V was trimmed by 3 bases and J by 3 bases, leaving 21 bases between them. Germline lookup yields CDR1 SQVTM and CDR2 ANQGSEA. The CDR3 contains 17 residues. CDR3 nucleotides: TGCAGCGTTGAGGGTAGGACAGCCCGGATGTACTACAATGAGCAGTTCTTC. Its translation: CSVEGRTARMYYNEQFF.

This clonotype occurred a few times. Written as DNA, the CDR3 is TGTGCCAGCAGCAAGACCCCACAGGGGGCGGTTAACACTGAAGCTTTCTTT. It specifies CASSKTPQGAVNTEAFF. V is TRBV11-2 and J is TRBJ1-1; 9 bases line up with TRBD1. This CDR3 comprises 17 residues. CDR1 SGHAT and CDR2 FQNNGV come from the germline V gene. V gave up 5 bases and J gave up 2 bases; unmatched junction bases: 12. The full variable domain, in which reference TRBV11-2 and TRBJ1-1 provide the parts outside the CDR3, is EAGVAQSPRYKIIEKRQSVAFWCNPISGHATLYWYQQILGQGPKLLIQFQNNGVVDDSQLPKDRFSAERLKGVDSTLKIQPAKLEDSAVYLCASSKTPQGAVNTEAFFGQGTRLTVV.

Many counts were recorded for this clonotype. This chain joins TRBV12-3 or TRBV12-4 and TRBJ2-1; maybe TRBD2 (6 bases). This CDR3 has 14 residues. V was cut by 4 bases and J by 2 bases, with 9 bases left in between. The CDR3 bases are TGTGCCAGCAGTTATAGCGGTACCTACAATGAGCAGTTCTTC. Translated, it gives CASSYSGTYNEQFF.

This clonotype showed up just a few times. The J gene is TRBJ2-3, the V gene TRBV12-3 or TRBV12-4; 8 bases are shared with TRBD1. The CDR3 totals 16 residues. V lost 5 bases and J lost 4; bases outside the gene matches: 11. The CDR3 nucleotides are TGTGCCAGCAGTCCTCAGACAGGGGTGGCGGCAGATACGCAGTATTTT. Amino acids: CASSPQTGVAADTQYF.

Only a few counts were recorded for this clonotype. The CDR3 DNA sequence: TGTGCCAGCAGCTTGGTAGCGGGGGCTTGGGAAGAGACCCAGTACTTC. This translates into CASSLVAGAWEETQYF. The rearrangement joins TRBV5-6 to TRBJ2-5; TRBD2 aligns across 9 bases. In germline, CDR1 is SGHDT, CDR2 YYEEEE. V shed 0 bases, J shed 3 bases, and the junction held 6 bases outside the gene matches. The CDR3 sequence is 16 residues long.

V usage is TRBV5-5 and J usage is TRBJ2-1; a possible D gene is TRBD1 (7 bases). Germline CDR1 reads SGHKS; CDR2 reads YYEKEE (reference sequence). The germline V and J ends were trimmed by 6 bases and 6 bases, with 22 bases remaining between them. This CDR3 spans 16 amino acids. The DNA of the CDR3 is TGTGCCAGCACCAACCAACAGGGGAGGTACTCCAATGAGCAGTTCTTC. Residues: CASTNQQGRYSNEQFF.

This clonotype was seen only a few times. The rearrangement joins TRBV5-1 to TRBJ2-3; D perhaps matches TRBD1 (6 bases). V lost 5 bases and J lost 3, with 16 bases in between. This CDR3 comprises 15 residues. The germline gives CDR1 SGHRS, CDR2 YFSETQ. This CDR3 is CASSPPDSQTDTQYF. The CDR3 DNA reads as TGCGCCAGCAGTCCTCCGGACAGTCAAACAGATACGCAGTATTTT.

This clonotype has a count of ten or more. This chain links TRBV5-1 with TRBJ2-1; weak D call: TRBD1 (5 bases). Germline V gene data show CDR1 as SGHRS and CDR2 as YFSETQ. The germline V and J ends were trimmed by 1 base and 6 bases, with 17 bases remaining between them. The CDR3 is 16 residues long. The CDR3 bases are TGCGCCAGCAGCTTGCCAGAGTGGGGCTCGGCCAATGAGCAGTTCTTC. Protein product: CASSLPEWGSANEQFF. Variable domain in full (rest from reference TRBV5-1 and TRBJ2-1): KAGVTQTPRYLIKTRGQQVTLSCSPISGHRSVSWYQQTPGQGLQFLFEYFSETQRNKGNFPGRFSGRQFSNSRSEMNVSTLELGDSALYLCASSLPEWGSANEQFFGPGTRLTVL.

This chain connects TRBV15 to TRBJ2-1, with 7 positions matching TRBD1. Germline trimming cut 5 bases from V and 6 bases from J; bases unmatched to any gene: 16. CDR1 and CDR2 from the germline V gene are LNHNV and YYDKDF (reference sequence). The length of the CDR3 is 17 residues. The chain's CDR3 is CATSGRDRPSPGNEQFF. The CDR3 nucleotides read TGTGCCACCAGCGGAAGGGACAGACCCTCGCCCGGCAATGAGCAGTTCTTC.